The source of this T cell receptor (beta chain) is a study of identical twins. TCRdb fed the 5' RACE reads into MiXCR, producing one record per CDR3 protein. The sample lists about 700,000 distinct CDR3 sequences; around 8.3% were seen once. These sequences were also reported in another study, on yellow fever vaccine responses in identical twins.

The clonotype was recovered from a woman younger than 30 in good health. The sample was PBMCs.

CDR3 sequence: CASSFGTEAYEQYF. The CDR3 DNA sequence: TGTGCCAGCAGCTTCGGGACGGAGGCCTACGAGCAGTACTTC. V usage is TRBV7-2 and J usage is TRBJ2-7; either TRBD1 or TRBD2 may supply D (5 bases each). V was trimmed by 3 bases and J by 2 bases, leaving 11 bases between them. The CDR3 loop spans 14 amino acids. Germline V gene lookup returns CDR1 SGHTA and CDR2 FQGNSA.